These T cell receptor beta chains were read from a single sample in a study of shared clonotypes between healthy human individuals. Using immunoSEQ multiplex PCR, the repertoire was profiled, and TCRdb retains in-frame clones only, with some absent. The top ten clones hold approximately 13% of a sample with 520,000 or so clones, 79% of them seen once. The material sequenced was PBMCs. The receptors come from a woman aged 40 to 50 in good health. Some clones in this sample may be carry-over from other donors' samples. Each CDR3 is given with its conserved first and last residue. Each record gives: D gene, clone size, V gene, J gene, CDR3 protein, CDR3 DNA. A D gene is named only where the DNA matches it firmly. The size of a clone is reported for some rows only, either as once, few or many, or as a class for expanded clones.

D: TRBD2; size: NA; V: TRBV7-8; J: TRBJ2-5; CDR3: CASSPPLREGLETQYF; DNA: TGTGCCAGCAGCCCGCCTTTGCGGGAGGGCCTTGAGACCCAGTACTTC
D: TRBD1; size: NA; V: TRBV6-5; J: TRBJ2-5; CDR3: CASRDRVLSETQYF; DNA: TGTGCCAGCAGGGACAGGGTATTGAGCGAGACCCAGTACTTC
D: NA; size: few; V: TRBV2; J: TRBJ1-1; CDR3: CASSEGPRYSYTEAFF; DNA: TGTGCCAGCAGTGAAGGACCCAGGTATAGCTACACTGAAGCTTTCTTT
D: TRBD2; size: once; V: TRBV5-6; J: TRBJ2-7; CDR3: CASSLAGRPDLYEQYF; DNA: TGTGCCAGCAGTCTAGCGGGGCGACCAGACCTCTACGAGCAGTACTTC
D: NA; size: once; V: TRBV11-2; J: TRBJ2-3; CDR3: CASSLAGVADTQYF; DNA: TGTGCCAGCAGCTTAGCGGGAGTGGCAGATACGCAGTATTTT
D: NA; size: NA; V: TRBV29-1; J: TRBJ2-7; CDR3: CSVGKRSAGDEQYF; DNA: TGCAGCGTTGGAAAAAGGAGTGCAGGGGACGAGCAGTACTTC
D: NA; size: few; V: TRBV10-3; J: TRBJ1-1; CDR3: CAISELASNTEAFF; DNA: TGTGCCATCAGTGAGTTGGCAAGCAACACTGAAGCTTTCTTT
D: NA; size: NA; V: TRBV4-2; J: TRBJ1-6; CDR3: CASSQPQGGMDSPLHF; DNA: TGTGCCAGCAGCCAACCCCAAGGTGGGATGGATTCACCCCTCCACTTT
D: NA; size: few; V: TRBV19; J: TRBJ2-7; CDR3: CASSIASGSYEQYF; DNA: TGTGCCAGTAGTATAGCCAGTGGGTCCTACGAGCAGTACTTC
D: NA; size: NA; V: TRBV7-2; J: TRBJ2-3; CDR3: CASRRIRGADTQYF; DNA: TGTGCCAGCAGGCGCATAAGGGGGGCAGATACGCAGTATTTT
D: TRBD1; size: NA; V: TRBV10-2; J: TRBJ1-1; CDR3: CASSEGGDTGWNTEAFF; DNA: TGCGCCAGCAGTGAAGGGGGCGATACAGGGTGGAACACTGAAGCTTTCTTT
D: NA; size: NA; V: TRBV2; J: TRBJ2-7; CDR3: CASSEWLGYEQYF; DNA: TGTGCCAGCAGTGAATGGTTAGGCTACGAGCAGTACTTC
D: NA; size: once; V: TRBV11-2; J: TRBJ2-7; CDR3: CASSLGPEQYF; DNA: TGTGCCAGCAGCTTGGGCCCCGAGCAGTACTTC
D: NA; size: NA; V: TRBV29-1; J: TRBJ1-3; CDR3: CSVEINPTGAGNTIYF; DNA: TGCAGCGTTGAAATTAACCCGACAGGAGCCGGAAACACCATATATTTT
D: NA; size: NA; V: TRBV9; J: TRBJ2-2; CDR3: CASSVDWKGFAGELFF; DNA: TGTGCCAGCAGCGTAGACTGGAAAGGGTTTGCCGGGGAGCTGTTTTTT
D: NA; size: NA; V: TRBV2; J: TRBJ2-6; CDR3: CASSDRNSGANVLTF; DNA: TGTGCCAGCAGCGATAGGAACTCTGGGGCCAACGTCCTGACTTTC
D: TRBD2; size: NA; V: TRBV9; J: TRBJ2-7; CDR3: CASSVTSGSYEQYF; DNA: TGTGCCAGCAGCGTTACTAGCGGGTCCTACGAGCAGTACTTC
D: NA; size: NA; V: TRBV9; J: TRBJ2-1; CDR3: CASSVVADSSYNEQFF; DNA: TGTGCCAGCAGCGTAGTAGCGGACAGCTCCTACAATGAGCAGTTCTTC
D: TRBD1; size: few; V: TRBV18; J: TRBJ2-1; CDR3: CASSTGTGANEQFF; DNA: TGTGCCAGCTCAACCGGGACAGGCGCTAATGAGCAGTTCTTC